The 23 T cell receptor beta chains listed next were all sequenced from one sample in a study of human thymus T cells. Generated by immunoSEQ multiplex PCR, the TCRdb table keeps only in-frame clones and is missing some. The sample has some 40,000 clones, 94% seen once. Sequencing input: blood. Every receptor here comes from a boy younger than two with a congenital heart defect but otherwise immunologically healthy.

As concerns this clone: At one of its ends the junction is not consistent with the germline gene, which may arise from a read error. CDR3 protein: CAGSLGLARETQYF. As DNA, the CDR3 is TGCGCCGGCAGCTTGGGACTAGCAAGAGAGACCCAGTACTTC. The chain joins TRBV5-1 to TRBJ2-5; 9 nucleotides match TRBD2. The CDR3 consists of 14 residues. CDR1 is SGHRS and CDR2 is YFSETQ in the germline V gene.

CDR3 residues: CASSPYLKTGKGSTEAFF. The CDR3 nucleotides are TGCGCCAGCAGCCCTTACCTTAAAACAGGGAAGGGAAGCACTGAAGCTTTCTTT. The chain combines TRBV5-1 with TRBJ1-1; TRBD1 might be the D (6 bases). CDR3 size: 18 residues. Trimming left V 4 bases short and J 4 bases short, with 26 bases between. Germline V lookup: CDR1 SGHRS, CDR2 YFSETQ.

This clone has a single count. V gene TRBV9 combines with J gene TRBJ2-5; TRBD2 matches 11 bases. This CDR3 has 16 residues. Germline V gene data show CDR1 as SGDLS and CDR2 as YYNGEE. J was trimmed by 0 bases and V by 2 bases; bases with no gene match: 3. CDR3 DNA sequence: TGTGCCAGCAGCGTCGCTAGCGGGGGGTACCAAGAGACCCAGTACTTC. As protein: CASSVASGGYQETQYF.

The V call is TRBV19, the J call TRBJ2-3; unclear D gene. The ends were cut back, 5 bases at V and 6 bases at J, with 12 bases in the middle. Germline V gene lookup returns CDR1 LNHDA and CDR2 SQIVND (reference sequence). The CDR3 extends over 13 amino acids. The CDR3 spells CASSPLQPDTQYF. The CDR3 nucleotides are TGTGCCAGTAGTCCTCTACAGCCTGATACGCAGTATTTT. The full variable domain, in which reference TRBV19 and TRBJ2-3 provide the parts outside the CDR3, is DGGITQSPKYLFRKEGQNVTLSCEQNLNHDAMYWYRQDPGQGLRLIYYSQIVNDFQKGDIAEGYSVSREKKESFPLTVTSAQKNPTAFYLCASSPLQPDTQYFGPGTRLTVL.

The chain joins TRBV6-5 to TRBJ2-7; 9 bases line up with TRBD1. The CDR3 extends over 14 amino acids. V was clipped by 6 bases and J by 2 bases; unmatched bases: 5. CDR1 and CDR2 from the germline V gene are MNHEY and SVGAGI. CDR3 sequence: CASSRTGVPYEQYF. The CDR3 bases are TGTGCCAGCAGCCGGACAGGGGTCCCCTACGAGCAGTACTTC.

The J gene is TRBJ2-3, the V gene TRBV5-1; the D gene could be TRBD1 or TRBD2 (6 bases each). V was pared by 3 bases and J by 11 bases, with 16 bases between. Germline CDR1 and CDR2: SGHRS and YFSETQ. CDR3 size: 13 residues. The CDR3 nucleotides read TGCGCCAGCAGCTCCCGAGGGGGGCGTGGGCAGTATTTT. Protein: CASSSRGGRGQYF.

The rearrangement uses TRBV6-5 and TRBJ2-7, with 13 bases fitting TRBD2. After removal of 6 bases from V and 3 bases from J, the junction contained 5 bases not matched to a gene. This CDR3 comprises 15 residues. In germline, CDR1 is MNHEY, CDR2 SVGAGI. The CDR3 nucleotides are TGTGCCAGCAGACGGAGACTAGCGGGGGGCTACGAGCAGTACTTC. This translates into CASRRRLAGGYEQYF.

The rearrangement uses TRBV7-9 and TRBJ1-1; a weak D match, TRBD1 (5 bases). Trimming pared 4 bases from V and 4 bases from J, leaving 19 bases between. The germline gives CDR1 SEHNR, CDR2 FQNEAQ (reference sequence). The CDR3 sequence is 16 residues long. DNA of the CDR3: TGTGCCAGCAGCTCAACGGTGGGCCAGGGTAGCACTGAAGCTTTCTTT. This gives the protein CASSSTVGQGSTEAFF.

This rearrangement joins TRBV7-2 to TRBJ2-7, with 8 nucleotides matching TRBD2. CDR3 length: 14 residues. Unmatched junction bases numbered 10, after V lost 5 bases and J lost 7 bases. Germline CDR1 SGHTA, CDR2 FQGNSA. CDR3 sequence: CASSRGGLTLEQYF. The CDR3 DNA follows: TGTGCCAGCAGCCGGGGGGGACTAACCTTGGAGCAGTACTTC.

The V call is TRBV2, the J call TRBJ2-1; no clear D. The CDR3 is 13 residues long. V gave up 7 bases and J gave up 4 bases, with 11 bases separating them. Looked up from germline, CDR1 is SNHLY and CDR2 is FYNNEI. The CDR3 spells CASNTTPYNEQFF. The CDR3 DNA follows: TGTGCCAGCAACACGACACCTTACAATGAGCAGTTCTTC.

This sequence joins TRBV5-4 and TRBJ2-1; D uncertain. This CDR3 spans 13 amino acids. Germline CDR1 is SGHNT and CDR2 is YYREEE (reference sequence). The V end lost 0 bases, the J end lost 5 bases, and 6 bases lay between the germline ends. Here the CDR3 reads CASSLGLNNEQFF. In nucleotides, the CDR3 is TGTGCCAGCAGCTTGGGGCTTAACAATGAGCAGTTCTTC.

The J gene is TRBJ1-2, the V gene TRBV6-1; D remains unclear. From germline, CDR1 is MNHNS and CDR2 SASEGT. V was trimmed by 2 bases and J by 8 bases, leaving 12 bases between them. The CDR3 loop spans 13 amino acids. In nucleotides, the CDR3 is TGTGCCAGCAGTGAACGCGGAACCTCAGGCTACACCTTC. This translates into CASSERGTSGYTF.

V and J are TRBV7-9 and TRBJ1-1, with D maybe TRBD1 (6 bases). Trimming left V 2 bases short and J 4 bases short, with 8 bases between. Germline CDR1 and CDR2: SEHNR and FQNEAQ (reference sequence). CDR3 length: 13 residues. The CDR3 region is CASSLLQGTEAFF. The DNA of the CDR3 is TGTGCCAGCAGCTTATTACAGGGCACTGAAGCTTTCTTT.

The CDR3 spells CASSSGGATYNEQFF. The CDR3 nucleotides read TGTGCCAGCAGCTCGGGGGGGGCCACCTACAATGAGCAGTTCTTC. The V gene is TRBV7-2, the J gene TRBJ2-1; 8 nucleotides match TRBD2. V gave up 4 bases and J gave up 2 bases; unmatched junction bases: 4. The CDR3 is 15 residues long. Germline V CDR1 and CDR2: SGHTA, FQGNSA.

In DNA form, the CDR3 reads TGTGCCAGCAGCTGGGGGACAGGACAAGAGACCCAGTACTTC. Translation: CASSWGTGQETQYF. The V and J genes are TRBV5-8 and TRBJ2-5; the match to TRBD1 covers 8 bases. V shed 3 bases, J shed 2 bases, and the junction held 3 bases outside the gene matches. The CDR3 spans 14 residues. Germline V gene data show CDR1 as SGHTS and CDR2 as YDEGEE.

The rearrangement uses TRBV5-4 and TRBJ2-2; D unclear. V was trimmed by 0 bases and J by 2 bases, leaving 8 bases between them. CDR3 length: 15 residues. CDR1 and CDR2 from the germline V gene are SGHNT and YYREEE (reference sequence). The CDR3 bases are TGTGCCAGCAGCTTGGACTTCAGCAACACCGGGGAGCTGTTTTTT. It encodes CASSLDFSNTGELFF. Looking up the rest from reference TRBV5-4 and TRBJ2-2 gives the full variable domain: ETGVTQSPTHLIKTRGQQVTLRCSSQSGHNTVSWYQQALGQGPQFIFQYYREEENGRGNFPPRFSGLQFPNYSSELNVNALELDDSALYLCASSLDFSNTGELFFGEGSRLTVL.

The chain recombines TRBV5-1 with TRBJ2-5, with D possibly being TRBD2 (6 bases). This CDR3 has 15 residues. Looked up from germline, CDR1 is SGHRS and CDR2 is YFSETQ. With 4 bases removed from V and 2 bases from J, the gap between germline ends came to 15 bases. This CDR3 is CASSRTGGWQETQYF. The CDR3 nucleotides are TGCGCCAGCAGCCGGACTGGAGGGTGGCAAGAGACCCAGTACTTC.

The chain combines TRBV28 with TRBJ2-2; 7 bases match TRBD1. Germline lookup yields CDR1 MDHEN and CDR2 SYDVKM. The trim removed 6 bases at V and 6 bases at J, leaving 7 bases unmatched. This CDR3 comprises 14 residues. This chain's CDR3 is CASRAQDRPGELFF. CDR3 sequence (DNA): TGTGCCAGCAGGGCCCAGGACAGGCCCGGGGAGCTGTTTTTT. Combining the CDR3 with reference TRBV28 and TRBJ2-2 gives the whole variable domain DVKVTQSSRYLVKRTGEKVFLECVQDMDHENMFWYRQDPGLGLRLIYFSYDVKMKEKGDIPEGYSVSREKKERFSLILESASTNQTSMYLCASRAQDRPGELFFGEGSRLTVL.

In its sample, this clone is medium-sized (0.01 to 0.1%). The chain uses TRBV7-9 and TRBJ1-4; TRBD1 is a possible D gene (5 bases). Germline assignment: CDR1 SEHNR and CDR2 FQNEAQ (reference sequence). The CDR3 loop spans 14 amino acids. The germline V and J ends were trimmed by 5 bases and 10 bases, with 17 bases remaining between them. The CDR3 loop is CASSPDWSGGKLFF. For the CDR3, the DNA is TGTGCCAGCAGCCCGGACTGGTCGGGGGGAAAACTGTTTTTT.

This clone appeared a few times. This rearrangement joins TRBV2 to TRBJ2-3; TRBD2 aligns across 14 bases. The V and J ends lost 6 bases and 1 base, in that order; junction bases with no gene match: 0. The CDR3 has 15 amino acids. Looked up from germline, CDR1 is SNHLY and CDR2 is FYNNEI. The CDR3 DNA reads as TGTGCCAGCAGGGGACTAGCGGGGGGCACAGATACGCAGTATTTT. Its protein is CASRGLAGGTDTQYF.

This chain connects TRBV13 to TRBJ1-1; the D gene is possibly TRBD1 (5 bases). Trimming removed 0 bases at V and 1 base at J, with 6 bases between. This CDR3 spans 14 amino acids. CDR1 and CDR2 (germline): PRHDT, FYEKMQ (reference sequence). CDR3 bases: TGTGCCAGCAGCTTAGGAGGGGAGAACACTGAAGCTTTCTTT. Encoded protein: CASSLGGENTEAFF.

This chain joins TRBV7-9 and TRBJ2-7, with TRBD1 matching 9 bases. The CDR3 is made up of 16 amino acids. Germline V gene lookup returns CDR1 SEHNR and CDR2 FQNEAQ (reference sequence). Trimming took 5 bases from V and 1 from J; bases not matched to a gene: 9. CDR3 loop: CASSPKGDRDSYEQYF. CDR3 DNA: TGTGCCAGCAGCCCCAAAGGGGACAGGGATTCCTACGAGCAGTACTTC.

This chain connects TRBV18 to TRBJ2-7; 13 nucleotides align to TRBD2. The CDR3 is 16 amino acids. Germline-derived CDR1 and CDR2 are KGHSH and LQKENI. Trimming took 1 base from V and 2 from J; bases not matched to a gene: 2. The CDR3 sequence is CASSPRLAGGPYEQYF. DNA for the CDR3: TGTGCCAGCTCACCACGACTAGCGGGGGGTCCCTACGAGCAGTACTTC.